This T cell receptor beta chain originates from a study of blood T cell repertoires in COVID-19. Study at large: The United States, Italy and Spain supplied acute and convalescent COVID-19 samples. T cells, B-cell-depleted T cells, or PBMCs supplied cDNA or gDNA.

Authors' data handling: By means of reference gene primer amplification, nucleated cell counts were estimated. Measured with immunoSEQ multiplex PCR; TCRdb has only the in-frame clones, and not every one. Clonal size and the V and J genes are those of that table, whereas D and trimming came from the DNA. This table holds hundreds of thousands of clones, roughly 86% found once. Per germline, CDR1 MNHEY and CDR2 SVGAGI. The CDR3 extends over 13 amino acids. V was trimmed by 5 bases and J by 7 bases, leaving 12 bases between them. The sequencing sample was made of peripheral blood. The sequence was collected from a woman aged 65 to 85 with COVID-19, enrolled during active disease. V and J are TRBV6-5 and TRBJ1-5; the D gene is possibly TRBD1 (5 bases). The CDR3 region has the DNA TGTGCCAGCAGTACAGGCCTTCGGCAGCCCCAGCATTTT. Amino acids: CASSTGLRQPQHF.